This T cell receptor beta chain was identified during a study of identical twins (dated by TCRdb to 2016 to 2017). For the study in its entirety: To test whether fetal clonotypes persist, the study used deep sequencing on TCR alpha and beta repertoires from monozygotic twins, unrelated adults of various ages, and cord blood. To rule out contamination, replicate twin experiments were performed at different times with different library preparation protocols.

The paper as a whole reports these results and caveats: Compared with coincidental sharing between unrelated individuals, an excess of low generation-probability sequences was observed among out-of-frame TCR alpha sequences shared between twins. Because the same donors could not be followed over many years, the conclusions depended on cross-sectional statistical analysis. Invariant T cells such as MAIT and iNKT could partly confound zero-insertion analyses, although diverse VJ usage argued against such confounding for most clonotypes. A weaker excess of twin sharing was found in beta out-of-frame sequences because the signal-to-noise ratio was lowered by fewer shared sequences. In monozygotic twins, recombination models systematically underestimated out-of-frame TCR alpha sharing, but the models matched the sharing seen between unrelated individuals. Abundant cord blood beta clonotypes had fewer insertions, young adult naive repertoires showed a similar but weaker trend, and memory repertoires showed no such trend.

About this clonotype itself: Its antigen specificity is not known. No much larger clone exists at a distance of one base, and base qualities are not known.

The library was built by means of 5' RACE. TCRdb names Illumina HiSeq 2000 as the instrument used. A universal primer binding site was introduced by template switching, and a unique molecular identifier was present in the final cDNA, enabling accurate counting of TCR cDNA molecules. Specific primers in the conserved constant-segment region were used to synthesize first-strand cDNA for the TCR alpha and beta chains. Each cDNA library was double barcoded, with a SMART-Mk sample barcode plus Illumina barcodes, to control for contamination. TruSeq adapter sequences, together with Illumina sample barcodes, were added in two successive PCR steps. The TCR alpha and beta cDNA libraries were sequenced on the Illumina HiSeq platform using custom primers. The authors processed their data as follows. Unique molecular identifiers were extracted from raw reads with MiGEC, and CDR3 positions were determined with MiXCR. For each individual, recombination models were inferred using an EM algorithm with the repgenHMM and IGoR tools. Shared clonotype analysis was performed with the tcR package in R, normalizing sharing by the product of cloneset sizes. Out-of-frame nonproductive sequences were analyzed to study raw recombination free of thymic and clonal selection effects. TCRdb reprocessed the public reads (quality trimming at Q25 with fastp, clone calling with MiXCR) and kept in-frame beta chains. Records with the same CDR3 protein are collapsed into one entry carrying the most frequent genes and DNA. The V and J calls follow TCRdb's processing rather than the paper's. The sample table records approximately 490,000 distinct CDR3 sequences; approximately 20% of these occur just once. The top ten clonotypes cover approximately 0.49% of the sample.

Every donor was a healthy Caucasian. Three pairs of female monozygotic twins, all aged roughly 18 to 30 years, made up the twin cohort. Positive isolation kits from Invitrogen were used to isolate CD4+ and CD8+ T cell populations. The sample was also linked to a second study, of yellow fever vaccine responses in identical twins. The second paper states: According to the authors, the vaccine-induced T cell response in identical twins seemed to be partly convergent and partly specific to each individual. Focusing on identical twins, the study followed the T cell clones that responded to the vaccine, and did so with precision.

This sequence originates from a woman under 30 in good health. Sequences were obtained from CD4+ T cells sorted from blood.

The DNA sequence is as follows: TGTGCCAGCTCACCAGTGACCCTGACTGCTAAGGGGAATGAGCAGTTCTTC. The resulting protein is CASSPVTLTAKGNEQFF. The chain is encoded by TRBV18 joined to TRBJ2-1, and perhaps TRBD1 as D gene, on 5 matching bases. V loses 2 bases, J loses 7 bases, and the germline ends lie 21 bases apart. The germline V gene provides CDR1 KGHSH and CDR2 LQKENI. The CDR3 runs 17 amino acids, cysteine and phenylalanine included. The entry retains the CDR3 DNA only, 51 bases that are in frame from base 1.